This entry features one T cell receptor beta chain sequence. The antigen is not known. TCRdb processed the 5' RACE reads anew with MiXCR; each CDR3 protein has one entry. The repertoire holds 650,000 to 800,000 distinct CDR3 sequences, with over 8.5% as singletons. This sample was included in a study of identical twins. General study findings and limits: Twin-shared out-of-frame alpha sequences were enriched for low generation probability. Conclusions leaned on cross-sectional statistical analysis and did not track the same donors over time. There is a chance that invariant MAIT and iNKT cells partially muddied zero-insertion analyses.

The V gene's germline CDR1 is SGHRS and CDR2 YFSETQ. With 5 bases removed from V and 6 bases from J, the gap between germline ends came to 36 bases. This CDR3 has 20 residues. Healthy Caucasian donors formed the entire cohort. These data also formed part of another study, on yellow fever vaccine responses in identical twins.

The clonotype comes from a woman under 30 in good health. Material: PBMCs. The chain has TRBV5-1 and TRBJ2-7, with D possibly being TRBD1 or TRBD2 (11 bases each). The CDR3 region has the DNA TGCGCCAGCAGTCGAATCGGACAGGGGGCATTAGCGGGAGGGCCCGGCGAGCAGTACTTC. It is translated as CASSRIGQGALAGGPGEQYF.